The 2 T cell receptor beta chains below all came from one sample that was sequenced in a study of response to subunit inactivated influenza vaccine. TCRdb fed the RT-PCR reads into MiXCR, producing one record per CDR3 protein. Of roughly 500,000 distinct CDR3 sequences in the sample, roughly 25% are singletons; the top ten hold under 2.5%. The material was CD4+ T cells sorted from PBMCs, obtained around 5 days after vaccination. These receptors came from a man aged 50 to 60 who received an inactivated influenza vaccine.

This clonotype was counted only a few times. This chain joins TRBV7-2 and TRBJ2-3; D might be TRBD2 (5 bases). The CDR3 is made up of 15 amino acids. Germline V CDR1 and CDR2: SGHTA, FQGNSA. Trimming pared 2 bases from V and 4 bases from J, leaving 13 bases between. The CDR3 sequence is CASSLFFAEADTQYF. The CDR3 DNA is TGTGCCAGCAGCTTATTTTTTGCGGAGGCAGATACGCAGTATTTT.

This clonotype was recorded a few times. The CDR3: CASSQELMGGETQYF. The CDR3 DNA reads TGCGCCAGCAGCCAAGAATTAATGGGGGGAGAGACCCAGTACTTC. This rearrangement joins TRBV4-3 to TRBJ2-5; D is possibly TRBD2 (6 bases). V lost 0 bases and J 4 bases, leaving 12 bases between the germline ends. CDR1 and CDR2 (germline): LGHNA, YSLEER. The CDR3 is 15 amino acids.